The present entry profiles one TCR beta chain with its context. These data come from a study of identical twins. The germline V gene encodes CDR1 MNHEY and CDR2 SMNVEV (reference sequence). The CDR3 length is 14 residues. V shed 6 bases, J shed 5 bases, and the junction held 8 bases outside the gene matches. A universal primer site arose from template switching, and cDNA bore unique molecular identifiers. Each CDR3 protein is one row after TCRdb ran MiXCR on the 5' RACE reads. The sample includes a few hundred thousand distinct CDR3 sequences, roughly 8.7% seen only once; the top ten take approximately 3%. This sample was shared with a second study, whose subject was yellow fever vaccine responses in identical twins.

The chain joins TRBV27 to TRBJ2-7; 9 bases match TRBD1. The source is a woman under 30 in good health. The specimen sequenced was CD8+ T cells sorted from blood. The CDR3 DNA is TGTGCCAGCAGATCCCGGGACAGGGCCCACGAGCAGTACTTC. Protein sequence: CASRSRDRAHEQYF.